This TCR beta chain derives from a study of a mutant IDH1 vaccine in newly diagnosed glioma. The wider study: Patients arrived already treated with radiotherapy, temozolomide, or both, most having had both.

Profiled with immunoSEQ multiplex PCR; TCRdb holds only in-frame clones, not every one. The sample has some 67,000 clones; over 70% are singletons. Time point defined: baseline, week 1 (first vaccination visit). Treatment in this sample: pre-vaccination baseline after standard-of-care therapy. New WHO grade 3 or 4 astrocytomas that were IDH1-mutant and ATRX-lost occurred in the donors. V trimming: 7 bases; J trimming: 6 bases; junction bases outside the gene matches: 13. The germline V gene has CDR1 SQVTM and CDR2 ANQGSEA. There are 15 residues in the CDR3. The sequencing here drew on peripheral blood mononuclear cells (PBMCs), taken from a glioma patient treated with radiotherapy, temozolomide or both. This TCR was sampled from a woman younger than 30 with glioma. Some clones in this sample may be carry-over from other donors' samples. J is TRBJ2-3 and V is TRBV29-1, with 10 bases aligning to TRBD1. CDR3 loop: CSGKRTGGPLDTQYF. The CDR3 DNA reads as TGCAGCGGCAAGAGGACAGGGGGGCCTTTGGATACGCAGTATTTT.